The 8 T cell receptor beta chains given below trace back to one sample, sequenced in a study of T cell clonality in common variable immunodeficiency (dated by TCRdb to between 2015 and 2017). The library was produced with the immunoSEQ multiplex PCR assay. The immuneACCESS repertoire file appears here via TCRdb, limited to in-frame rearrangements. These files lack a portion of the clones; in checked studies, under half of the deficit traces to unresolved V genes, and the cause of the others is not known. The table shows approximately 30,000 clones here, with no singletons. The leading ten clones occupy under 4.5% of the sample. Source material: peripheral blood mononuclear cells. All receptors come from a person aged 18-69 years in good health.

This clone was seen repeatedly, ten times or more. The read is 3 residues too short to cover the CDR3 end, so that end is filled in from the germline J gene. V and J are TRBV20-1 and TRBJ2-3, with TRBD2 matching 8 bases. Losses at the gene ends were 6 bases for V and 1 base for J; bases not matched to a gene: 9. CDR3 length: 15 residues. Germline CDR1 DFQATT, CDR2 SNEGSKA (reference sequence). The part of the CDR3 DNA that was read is TGCAGTGCCGAAACTAGCGGCGATGGCACAGATACG. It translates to CSAETSGDGTDT. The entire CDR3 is CSAETSGDGTDTQYF.

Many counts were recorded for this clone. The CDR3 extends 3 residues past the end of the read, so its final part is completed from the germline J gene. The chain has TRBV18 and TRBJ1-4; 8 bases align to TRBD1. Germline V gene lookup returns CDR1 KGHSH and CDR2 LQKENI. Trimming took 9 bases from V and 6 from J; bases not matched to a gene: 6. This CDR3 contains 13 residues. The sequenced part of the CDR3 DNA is TGTGCCAGTTCCAGGGGGCTCGATGAAAAA. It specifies CASSRGLDEK. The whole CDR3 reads CASSRGLDEKLFF. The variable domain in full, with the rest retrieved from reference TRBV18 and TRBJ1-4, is NAGVMQNPRHLVRRRGQEARLRCSPMKGHSHVYWYRQLPEEGLKFMVYLQKENIIDESGMPKERFSAEFPKEGPSILRIQQVVRGDSAAYFCASSRGLDEKLFFGSGTQLSVL.

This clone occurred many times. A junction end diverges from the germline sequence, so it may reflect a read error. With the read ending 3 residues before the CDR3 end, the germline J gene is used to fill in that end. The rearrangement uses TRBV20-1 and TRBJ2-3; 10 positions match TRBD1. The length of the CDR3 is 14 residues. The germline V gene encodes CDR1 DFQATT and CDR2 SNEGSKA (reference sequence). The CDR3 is CSARDDRGPETQYF. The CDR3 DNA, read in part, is TGCAGTGCTAGGGACGACAGGGGGCCAGAGACG.

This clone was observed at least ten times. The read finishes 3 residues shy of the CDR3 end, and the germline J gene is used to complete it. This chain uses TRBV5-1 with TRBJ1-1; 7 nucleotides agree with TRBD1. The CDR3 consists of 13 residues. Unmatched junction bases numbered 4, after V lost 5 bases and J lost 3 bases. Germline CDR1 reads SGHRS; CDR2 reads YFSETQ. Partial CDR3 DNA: TGCGCCAGCAGATTAACAGGGGACACTGAA. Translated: CASRLTGDTE. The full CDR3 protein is CASRLTGDTEAFF.

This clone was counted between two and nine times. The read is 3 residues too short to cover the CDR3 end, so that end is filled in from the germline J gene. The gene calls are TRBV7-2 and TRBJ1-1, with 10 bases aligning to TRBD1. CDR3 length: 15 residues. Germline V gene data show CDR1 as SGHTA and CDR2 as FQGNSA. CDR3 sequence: CASSSGQGKEETAFF. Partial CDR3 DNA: TGTGCCAGCAGCTCGGGACAGGGGAAGGAAGAGACA.

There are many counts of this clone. The CDR3 DNA, read in part, is TGCGCCAGCAGCAACGCAGGGATCCCTAATGAAAAG. Protein: CASSNAGIPNEK. The CDR3 in full is CASSNAGIPNEKLFF. This chain uses TRBV5-1 with TRBJ2-2; the D gene is possibly TRBD1 (5 bases). The read ends 3 residues early relative to the CDR3; the germline J gene fills the gap. Germline V gives CDR1 SGHRS, CDR2 YFSETQ. The CDR3 length is 15 residues.

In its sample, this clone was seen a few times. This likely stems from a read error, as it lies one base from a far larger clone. CDR3 loop: CALSVTPYRGRYGYTF. Incomplete CDR3 DNA: TGTGCCTTGAGTGTAACACCCTACAGGGGAAGATATGGC. The chain employs TRBV30 and TRBJ1-2; 7 bases fit TRBD1. The CDR3 end falls 3 residues outside the read, so it is completed with the germline J gene. Germline assignment: CDR1 GTSNPN and CDR2 SVGIG (reference sequence). The CDR3 has 16 residues.

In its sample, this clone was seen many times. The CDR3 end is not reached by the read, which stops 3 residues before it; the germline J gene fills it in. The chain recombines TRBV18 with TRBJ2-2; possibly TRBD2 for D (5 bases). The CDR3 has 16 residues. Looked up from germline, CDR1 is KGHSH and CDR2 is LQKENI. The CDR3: CASSPKRGATNEKLFF. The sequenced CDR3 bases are TGTGCCAGCTCACCAAAGAGAGGCGCGACTAATGAAAAG.